These 3 T cell receptor beta chains were sequenced from one sample in a study of blood T cell repertoires in COVID-19. The repertoire was sequenced with immunoSEQ multiplex PCR; TCRdb's copy has only in-frame clones and lacks some. Counted here are 200,000 to 250,000 clones, approximately 81% occurring once; the ten biggest clones make up 8.5% to 10%. Sequenced input: PBMCs or T cells enriched from blood (not recorded which). All receptors derive from a woman between 45 and 60 years old with acute COVID-19.

This clone was found once. The V and J genes are TRBV10-3 and TRBJ1-4; a weak D match, TRBD1 (5 bases). The CDR3 spans 14 residues. Per germline, CDR1 ENHRY and CDR2 SYGVKD. The ends were cut back, 6 bases at V and 8 bases at J, with 16 bases in the middle. The CDR3 is CAISPGDGGEKLFF. DNA of the CDR3: TGTGCCATCAGCCCGGGGGACGGAGGCGAAAAACTGTTTTTT.

The chain is built from TRBV7-9 and TRBJ2-1, with D hard to call. V was clipped by 4 bases and J by 6 bases, with 10 bases between them. CDR1 and CDR2 from the germline V gene are SEHNR and FQNEAQ (reference sequence). The CDR3 spans 13 residues. The CDR3 is CASSSTVGNEQFF. CDR3 nucleotide sequence: TGTGCCAGCAGCTCTACGGTTGGCAATGAGCAGTTCTTC.

The chain employs TRBV5-1 and TRBJ2-3; 8 bases agree with TRBD1. The V segment lost 5 bases and the J segment 0 bases; nucleotides outside the gene matches: 5. Germline CDR1 and CDR2: SGHRS and YFSETQ. CDR3 size: 15 residues. The CDR3 here is CASRGTGSSTDTQYF. The CDR3 DNA is TGCGCCAGCAGGGGGACAGGATCAAGCACAGATACGCAGTATTTT.